This T cell receptor beta chain was obtained from a study of cytomegalovirus exposure and HLA in healthy donors. The PCR employed 60 Vbeta primers together with 13 Jbeta primers. Here immunoSEQ multiplex PCR was the method, and the copy in TCRdb shows in-frame clones only, minus some. The sample carries 200,000 to 300,000 clones, around four fifths recorded once. J was trimmed by 0 bases and V by 5 bases; bases with no gene match: 2. Germline CDR1 is SGDLS and CDR2 is YYNGEE. CDR3 length: 16 residues. The clonotype was recovered from a woman in her 40s in good health and CMV-seropositive. The rearrangement links TRBV9 to TRBJ2-2; TRBD2 matches 12 bases. Sequencing input: PBMCs. The CDR3 nucleotides read TGTGCCAGCAGGACTAGCGGGAGCCCGAACACCGGGGAGCTGTTTTTT. Protein sequence: CASRTSGSPNTGELFF. Supplemented by reference TRBV9 and TRBJ2-2, the full variable domain reads DSGVTQTPKHLITATGQRVTLRCSPRSGDLSVYWYQQSLDQGLQFLIQYYNGEERAKGNILERFSAQQFPDLHSELNLSSLELGDSALYFCASRTSGSPNTGELFFGEGSRLTVL.